Following are 8 T cell receptor beta chains from one sample sequenced in a study of T cell responses to AZD1222 COVID-19 vaccine. TCRdb keeps only in-frame clones here, not all; method: immunoSEQ multiplex PCR. The sample lists fewer than 150,000 clones, around 93% seen once, with about 6.7% in the top ten. The material sequenced was peripheral blood, taken 28 days after the second AZD1222 dose. Every receptor here comes from an adult who received the AZD1222 COVID-19 vaccine.

This chain connects TRBV7-2 to TRBJ1-1, with TRBD1 identical over 8 bases. The CDR3 covers 13 residues. The germline V gene has CDR1 SGHTA and CDR2 FQGNSA. The V gene end was trimmed by 5 bases and the J gene end by 4 bases; junction bases not matched to a gene: 3. CDR3: CASSIQGGTEAFF. CDR3 DNA sequence: TGTGCCAGCAGCATACAGGGGGGCACTGAAGCTTTCTTT.

As concerns this clone: Other DNA variants within this sample encode the same CDR3. The chain is built from TRBV5-1 and TRBJ1-1; D remains unclear. Between the trimmed V and J ends, which lost 0 bases and 2 bases, there was a span of 5 bases. Germline V lookup: CDR1 SGHRS, CDR2 YFSETQ. The length of the CDR3 is 13 residues. The CDR3 DNA reads TGCGCCAGCAGCTTGGGCGGAAACACTGAAGCTTTCTTT. This codes for CASSLGGNTEAFF. Drawing the rest from reference TRBV5-1 and TRBJ1-1, the complete variable domain is KAGVTQTPRYLIKTRGQQVTLSCSPISGHRSVSWYQQTPGQGLQFLFEYFSETQRNKGNFPGRFSGRQFSNSRSEMNVSTLELGDSALYLCASSLGGNTEAFFGQGTRLTVV.

The rearrangement joins TRBV6-5 to TRBJ1-3, with unresolved D. V was pared by 10 bases and J by 4 bases, with 17 bases between. The CDR3 has 14 residues. The germline V gene encodes CDR1 MNHEY and CDR2 SVGAGI. This chain's CDR3 is CATLDRREGNTIYF. The CDR3 DNA reads as TGTGCCACCCTGGATAGGAGGGAGGGAAACACCATATATTTT.

The rearrangement joins TRBV2 to TRBJ2-6; D is undetermined. This CDR3 spans 19 amino acids. V was pared by 6 bases and J by 0 bases, with 21 bases between. Germline V CDR1 and CDR2: SNHLY, FYNNEI. The CDR3 sequence: CASSKGYATVDSGANVLTF. The CDR3 DNA reads as TGTGCCAGCAGCAAAGGTTACGCCACAGTAGACTCTGGGGCCAACGTCCTGACTTTC.

CDR3: CASSLLTGGTGELFF. DNA of the CDR3: TGTGCCAGCAGCTTACTGACCGGGGGCACCGGGGAGCTGTTTTTT. This chain connects TRBV7-2 to TRBJ2-2; TRBD2 might be the D (6 bases). Trimming stripped 2 bases from V and 4 bases from J, with 11 bases between. The CDR3 extends over 15 amino acids. The germline V gene has CDR1 SGHTA and CDR2 FQGNSA.

The DNA of the CDR3 is TGTGCCAGCAGCGAAGCAACAGGGAACCGGGGCTACACCTTC. This codes for CASSEATGNRGYTF. This chain links TRBV3-1 (or the pseudogene TRBV3-2) with TRBJ1-2; possible D gene TRBD1, 6 bases. This CDR3 contains 14 residues. The V end lost 5 bases, the J end lost 8 bases, and 18 bases lay between the germline ends. Germline V gene lookup returns CDR1 LGHDT and CDR2 YNNKEL (reference sequence).

Written as DNA, the CDR3 is TGTGCCAGCAGCCAAGATTGGACTAGCGGGGGTACAGATACGCAGTATTTT. Translated: CASSQDWTSGGTDTQYF. The rearrangement uses TRBV4-2 and TRBJ2-3, with 13 bases aligning to TRBD2. Per germline, CDR1 LGHNA and CDR2 YNFKEQ. J lost 3 bases, V lost 0 bases, and 3 bases had no gene match. The length of the CDR3 is 17 residues.

V gene TRBV7-2 combines with J gene TRBJ1-2; D may be TRBD1 (5 bases). CDR1 is SGHTA and CDR2 is FQGNSA in the germline V gene. The CDR3 loop spans 15 amino acids. The ends were cut back, 6 bases at V and 5 bases at J, with 19 bases in the middle. DNA for the CDR3: TGTGCCAGCAGTAAAGAGGCAGGGTTCAATTATGGCTACACCTTC. Protein product: CASSKEAGFNYGYTF.